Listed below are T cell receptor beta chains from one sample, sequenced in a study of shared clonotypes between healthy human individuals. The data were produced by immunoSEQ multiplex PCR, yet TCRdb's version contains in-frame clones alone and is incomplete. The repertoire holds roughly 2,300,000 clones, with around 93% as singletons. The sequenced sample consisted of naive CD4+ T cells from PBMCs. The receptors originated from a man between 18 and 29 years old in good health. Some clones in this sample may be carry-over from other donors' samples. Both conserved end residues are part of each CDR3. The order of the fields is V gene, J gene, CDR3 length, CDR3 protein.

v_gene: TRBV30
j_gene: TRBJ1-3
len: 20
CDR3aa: CAWSSLRGTASTFSGNTIYF

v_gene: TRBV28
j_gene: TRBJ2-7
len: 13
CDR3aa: CASSRVFQGEQYF

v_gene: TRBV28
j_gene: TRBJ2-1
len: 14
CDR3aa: CATQRGGSYNEQFF

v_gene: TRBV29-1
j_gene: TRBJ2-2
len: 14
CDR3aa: CSVDGGLNTGELFF

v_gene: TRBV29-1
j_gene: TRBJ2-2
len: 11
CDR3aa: CSVRGPGELFF

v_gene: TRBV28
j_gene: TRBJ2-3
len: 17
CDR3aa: CASSAQLTGLSTDTQYF

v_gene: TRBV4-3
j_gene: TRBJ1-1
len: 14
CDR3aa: CASTGGLDNTEAFF

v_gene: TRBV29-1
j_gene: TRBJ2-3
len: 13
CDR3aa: CSVRDRGTDTQYF

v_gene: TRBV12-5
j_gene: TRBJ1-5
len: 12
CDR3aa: CASALGGPPQHF

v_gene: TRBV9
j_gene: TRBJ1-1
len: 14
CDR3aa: CASSPGGWATEAFF

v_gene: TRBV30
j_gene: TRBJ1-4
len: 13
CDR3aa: CAWSNRASEKLFF

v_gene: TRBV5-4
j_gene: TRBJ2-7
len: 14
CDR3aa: CASSSRDRGNEQYF

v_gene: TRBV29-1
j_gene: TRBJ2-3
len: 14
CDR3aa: CSVPILADTDTQYF

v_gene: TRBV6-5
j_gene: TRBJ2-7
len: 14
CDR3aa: CASSLRDRVLEQYF

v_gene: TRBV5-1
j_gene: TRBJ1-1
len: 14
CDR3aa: CASSLTGRSTEAFF

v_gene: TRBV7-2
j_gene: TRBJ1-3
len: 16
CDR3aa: CASSAYPGAGGNTIYF

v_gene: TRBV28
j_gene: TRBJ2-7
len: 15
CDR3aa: CASSSPGLAHYEQYF

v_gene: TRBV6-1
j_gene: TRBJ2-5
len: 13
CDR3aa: CASNEAGWETQYF

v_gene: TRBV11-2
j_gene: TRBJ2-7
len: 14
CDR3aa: CASSLVGTSYEQHF

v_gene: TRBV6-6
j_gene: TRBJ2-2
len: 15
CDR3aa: CASSSSTRNTEELFF

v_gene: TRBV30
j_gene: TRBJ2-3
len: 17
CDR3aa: CAWSVTGGSSGKNTQYF

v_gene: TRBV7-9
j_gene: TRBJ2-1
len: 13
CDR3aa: CASSLKLRNEQFF

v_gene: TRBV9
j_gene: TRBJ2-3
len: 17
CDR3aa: CASSAHSGGALKDTQYF

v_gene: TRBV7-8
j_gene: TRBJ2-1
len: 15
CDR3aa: CASKTRESIYNEQFF

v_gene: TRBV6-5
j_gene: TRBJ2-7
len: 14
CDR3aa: CASSYSIGPYEQYF

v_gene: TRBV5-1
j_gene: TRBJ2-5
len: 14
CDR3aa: CASSAATGGETQYF

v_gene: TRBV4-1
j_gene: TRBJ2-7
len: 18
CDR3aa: CASSQGQGTSGKRIIEYF

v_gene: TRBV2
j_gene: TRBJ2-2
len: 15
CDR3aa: CASRGQGAYTGELFF

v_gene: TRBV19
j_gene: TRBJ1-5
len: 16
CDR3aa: CASSMKGTDYNQPQHF

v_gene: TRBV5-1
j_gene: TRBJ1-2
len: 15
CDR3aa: CASSPGDRGNYGYTF

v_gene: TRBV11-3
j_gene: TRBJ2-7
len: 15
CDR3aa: CASSLAGTGGYEQYF

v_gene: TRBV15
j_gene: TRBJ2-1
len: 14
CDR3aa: CATSRGDRAHEQFF

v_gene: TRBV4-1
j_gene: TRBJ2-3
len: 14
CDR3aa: CASSQGPIVDTQYF

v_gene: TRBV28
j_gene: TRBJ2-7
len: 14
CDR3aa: CASTGQGYSYEQYF

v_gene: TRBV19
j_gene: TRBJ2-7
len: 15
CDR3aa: CASSRTSGKRDEQYF

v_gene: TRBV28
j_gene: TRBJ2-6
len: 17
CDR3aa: CASSLNVWGPGANVLTF

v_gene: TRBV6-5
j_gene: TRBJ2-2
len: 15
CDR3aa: CASTAREVGTGELFF

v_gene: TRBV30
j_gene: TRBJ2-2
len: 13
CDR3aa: CAWSASYTGELFF

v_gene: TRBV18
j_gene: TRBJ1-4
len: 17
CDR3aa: CASSLGQDGGANEKLFF

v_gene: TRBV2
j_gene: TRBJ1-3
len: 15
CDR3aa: CASSRPILSGNTIYF

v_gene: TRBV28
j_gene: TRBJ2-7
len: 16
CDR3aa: CASSLGLAGGPEGQYF

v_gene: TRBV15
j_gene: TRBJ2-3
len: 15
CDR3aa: CATSRGAGGNPTQYF

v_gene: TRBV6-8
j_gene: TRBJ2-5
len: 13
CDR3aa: CASQRGEGVTQYF

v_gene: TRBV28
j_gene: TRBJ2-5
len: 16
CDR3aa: CASRMGSGTSRETQYF

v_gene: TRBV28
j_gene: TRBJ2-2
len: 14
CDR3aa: CASRRDPSTGELFF

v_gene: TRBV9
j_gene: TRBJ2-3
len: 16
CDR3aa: CASSPGGSGHSDTQYF

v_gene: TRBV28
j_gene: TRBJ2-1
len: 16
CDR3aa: CASSLALLLRGNEQFF

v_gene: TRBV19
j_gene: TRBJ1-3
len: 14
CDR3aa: CATERGASGNTIYF

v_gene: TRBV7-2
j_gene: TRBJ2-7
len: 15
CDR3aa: CASSRRGGLAYEQYF

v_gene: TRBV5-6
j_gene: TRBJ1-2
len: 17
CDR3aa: CASSAGTGGSSVYGYTF

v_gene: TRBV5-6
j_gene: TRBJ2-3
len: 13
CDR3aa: CASSMKGTDTQYF

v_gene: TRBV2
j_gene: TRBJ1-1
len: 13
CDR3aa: CASNVGGNTEAFF